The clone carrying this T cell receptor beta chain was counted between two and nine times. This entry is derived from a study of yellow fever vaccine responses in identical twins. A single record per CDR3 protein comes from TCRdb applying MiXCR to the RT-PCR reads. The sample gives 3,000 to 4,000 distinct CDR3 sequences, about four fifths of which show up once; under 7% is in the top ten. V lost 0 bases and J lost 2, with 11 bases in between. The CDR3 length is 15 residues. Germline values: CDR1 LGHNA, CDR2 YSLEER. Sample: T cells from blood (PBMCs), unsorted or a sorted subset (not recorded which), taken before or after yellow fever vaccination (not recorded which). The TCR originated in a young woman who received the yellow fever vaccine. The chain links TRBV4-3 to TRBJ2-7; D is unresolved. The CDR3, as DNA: TGCGCCAGCAGCCAAGATAGGGCGGTAACCTACGAGCAGTACTTC. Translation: CASSQDRAVTYEQYF.